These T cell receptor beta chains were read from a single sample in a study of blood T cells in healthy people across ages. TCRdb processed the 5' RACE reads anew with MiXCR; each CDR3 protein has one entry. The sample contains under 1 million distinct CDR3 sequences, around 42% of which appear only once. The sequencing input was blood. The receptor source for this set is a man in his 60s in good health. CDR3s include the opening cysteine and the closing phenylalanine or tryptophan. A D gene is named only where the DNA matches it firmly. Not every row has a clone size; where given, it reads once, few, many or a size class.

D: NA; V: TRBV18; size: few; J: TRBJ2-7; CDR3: CASSPRERGAYEQYF; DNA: TGTGCCAGCTCACCGAGGGAGAGAGGGGCCTACGAGCAGTACTTC
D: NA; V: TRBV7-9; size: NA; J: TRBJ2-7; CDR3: CASSLDSFSYEQYF; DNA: TGTGCCAGCAGCTTAGACAGTTTCTCCTACGAGCAGTACTTC
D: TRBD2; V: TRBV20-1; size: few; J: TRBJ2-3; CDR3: CSASMAGGHTDTQYF; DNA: TGCAGTGCTAGCATGGCGGGGGGCCACACAGATACGCAGTATTTT
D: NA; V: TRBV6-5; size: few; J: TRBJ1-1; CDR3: CASSPMFGRAHTEAFF; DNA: TGTGCCAGCAGTCCCATGTTCGGCAGGGCCCACACTGAAGCTTTCTTT
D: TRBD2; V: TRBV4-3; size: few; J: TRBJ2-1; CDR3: CASSPGEGFVDEQFF; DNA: TGCGCCAGCAGCCCCGGGGAGGGGTTTGTGGATGAGCAGTTCTTC
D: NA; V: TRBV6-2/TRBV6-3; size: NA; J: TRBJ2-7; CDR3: CASSHGGEQYF; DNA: TGTGCCAGCAGCCACGGGGGCGAGCAGTACTTC
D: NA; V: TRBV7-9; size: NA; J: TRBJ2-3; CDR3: CASSEGYTQYF; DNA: TGTGCCAGCAGCGAAGGGTATACGCAGTATTTT
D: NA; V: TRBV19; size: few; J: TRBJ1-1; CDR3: CASSIGTPNTEAFF; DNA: TGTGCCAGTAGTATCGGGACCCCGAACACTGAAGCTTTCTTT
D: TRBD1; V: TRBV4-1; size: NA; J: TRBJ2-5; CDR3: CASGQDGGNRGREETQYF; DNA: TGCGCCAGCGGCCAAGATGGAGGCAATAGGGGGCGCGAGGAGACCCAGTACTTC
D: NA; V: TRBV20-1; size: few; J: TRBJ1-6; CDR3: CSARVESSPLHF; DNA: TGCAGTGCTAGAGTTGAGTCGTCACCCCTCCACTTT
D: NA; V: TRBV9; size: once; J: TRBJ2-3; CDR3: CASSTTANTDTQYF; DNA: TGTGCCAGCAGCACCACAGCTAACACAGATACGCAGTATTTT
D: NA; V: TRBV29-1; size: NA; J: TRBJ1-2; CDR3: CSVDSGAGNYGYTF; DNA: TGCAGCGTTGATTCCGGGGCTGGTAACTATGGCTACACCTTC
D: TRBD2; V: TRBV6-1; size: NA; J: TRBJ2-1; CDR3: CASSLTGTSGGSYNEQFF; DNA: TGTGCCAGCAGTCTTACAGGGACTAGCGGGGGTTCCTACAATGAGCAGTTCTTC
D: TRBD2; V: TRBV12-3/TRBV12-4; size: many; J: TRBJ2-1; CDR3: CASRIAGGHNEQFF; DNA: TGTGCCAGCAGAATAGCGGGGGGGCACAATGAGCAGTTCTTC
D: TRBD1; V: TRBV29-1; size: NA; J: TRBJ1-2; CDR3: CSVEMTKGASHANYGYTF; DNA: TGCAGCGTTGAAATGACAAAGGGGGCCTCCCACGCTAACTATGGCTACACCTTC
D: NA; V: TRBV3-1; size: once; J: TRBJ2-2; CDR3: CASSPPTGNTGELFF; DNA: TGTGCCAGCAGCCCCCCGACAGGGAACACCGGGGAGCTGTTTTTT
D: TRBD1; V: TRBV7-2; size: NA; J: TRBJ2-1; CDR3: CASSEQGARPYEQFF; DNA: TGTGCCAGCAGCGAACAGGGGGCGCGTCCCTACGAGCAGTTCTTC
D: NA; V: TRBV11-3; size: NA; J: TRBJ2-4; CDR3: CASSSPSERGSFLAKNIQYF; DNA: TGTGCCAGCAGCTCACCGTCGGAGAGGGGGAGTTTTCTAGCCAAAAACATTCAGTACTTC
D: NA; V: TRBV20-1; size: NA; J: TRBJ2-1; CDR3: CSVPHRLSALTHEQFF; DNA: TGCAGTGTTCCTCACCGGCTCTCCGCATTAACACATGAGCAGTTCTTC
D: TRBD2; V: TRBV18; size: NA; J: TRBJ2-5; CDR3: CASSPLGTSDQTQYF; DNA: TGTGCCAGCTCACCGCTCGGGACTAGCGATCAGACCCAGTACTTC
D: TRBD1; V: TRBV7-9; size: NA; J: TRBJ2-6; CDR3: CASSHPVGQGISGANVLTF; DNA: TGTGCCAGCAGTCATCCGGTGGGACAGGGTATCTCTGGGGCCAACGTCCTGACTTTC
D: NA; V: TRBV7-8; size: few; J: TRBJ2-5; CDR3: CASSYPQRLETQYF; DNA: TGTGCCAGCAGCTACCCTCAGAGACTAGAGACCCAGTACTTC
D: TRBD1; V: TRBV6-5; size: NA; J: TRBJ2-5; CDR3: CASSYSLIDRGQETQYF; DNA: TGTGCCAGCAGTTACTCTCTAATCGACAGGGGACAAGAGACCCAGTACTTC
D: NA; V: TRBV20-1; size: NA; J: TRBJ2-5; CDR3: CSARGGTGQPQETQYF; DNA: TGCAGTGCTAGGGGGGGAACGGGACAGCCCCAAGAGACCCAGTACTTC
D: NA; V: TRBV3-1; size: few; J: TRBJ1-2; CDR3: CASYKGGYGYTF; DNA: TGTGCCAGCTATAAGGGTGGCTATGGCTACACCTTC
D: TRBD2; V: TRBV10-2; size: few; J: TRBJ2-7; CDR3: CASRNGGIYEQYF; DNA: TGCGCCAGCAGGAACGGGGGGATTTACGAGCAGTACTTC
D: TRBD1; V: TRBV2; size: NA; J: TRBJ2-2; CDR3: CASRIAGGENTGELFF; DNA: TGTGCCAGCAGAATCGCAGGGGGCGAGAACACCGGGGAGCTGTTTTTT
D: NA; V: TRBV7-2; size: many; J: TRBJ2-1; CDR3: CASSLDWNEQFF; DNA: TGTGCCAGCAGCTTAGACTGGAATGAGCAGTTCTTC
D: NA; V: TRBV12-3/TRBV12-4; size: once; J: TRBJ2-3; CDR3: CASRDRLSTDTQYF; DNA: TGTGCCAGCAGGGACAGATTGAGCACAGATACGCAGTATTTT
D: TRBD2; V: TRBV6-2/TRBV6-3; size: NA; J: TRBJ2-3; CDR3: CASNPPPSGGLDTQYF; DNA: TGTGCCAGCAACCCACCCCCTAGCGGGGGATTAGATACGCAGTATTTT
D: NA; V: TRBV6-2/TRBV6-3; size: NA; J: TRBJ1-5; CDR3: CASSYRGYQPQHF; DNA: TGTGCCAGCAGTTACCGGGGGTATCAGCCCCAGCATTTT
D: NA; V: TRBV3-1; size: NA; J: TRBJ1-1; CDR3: CASSQGPSSNTEAFF; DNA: TGTGCCAGCAGCCAAGGACCATCGTCGAACACTGAAGCTTTCTTT
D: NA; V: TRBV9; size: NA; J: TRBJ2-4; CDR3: CASSGGENIQYF; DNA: TGTGCCAGCAGCGGCGGGGAAAACATTCAGTACTTC
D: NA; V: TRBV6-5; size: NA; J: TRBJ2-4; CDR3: CAGSPKGGVAKNIQYF; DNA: TGTGCCGGCAGCCCAAAAGGGGGTGTAGCCAAAAACATTCAGTACTTC
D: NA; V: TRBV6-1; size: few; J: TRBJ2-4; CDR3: CACQGPKIQYF; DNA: TGTGCCTGTCAGGGCCCTAAAATTCAGTACTTC
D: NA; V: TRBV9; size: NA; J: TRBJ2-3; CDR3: CASSVGDSTGTDTQYF; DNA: TGTGCCAGCAGCGTAGGGGATTCGACTGGCACAGATACGCAGTATTTT
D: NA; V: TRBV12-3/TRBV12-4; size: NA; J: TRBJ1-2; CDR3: CASSPNDLATDYTF; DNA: TGTGCCAGCAGTCCTAACGACCTAGCCACGGACTACACCTTC
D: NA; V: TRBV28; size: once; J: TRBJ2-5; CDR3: CASSLRGRLGQETQYF; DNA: TGTGCCAGCAGTTTAAGGGGCCGACTAGGTCAAGAGACCCAGTACTTC
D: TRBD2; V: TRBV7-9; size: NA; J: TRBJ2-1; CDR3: CASAKGTSGNEQFF; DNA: TGTGCCAGCGCTAAGGGGACTAGCGGCAATGAGCAGTTCTTC
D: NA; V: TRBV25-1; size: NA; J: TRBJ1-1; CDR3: CASSERNPVRAEAFF; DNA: TGTGCCAGCAGTGAACGTAACCCGGTTAGGGCTGAAGCTTTCTTT
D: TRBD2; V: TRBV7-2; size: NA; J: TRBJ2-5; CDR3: CASSKRLAGGLNQETQYF; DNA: TGTGCCAGCAGTAAGCGACTAGCGGGGGGCCTTAACCAAGAGACCCAGTACTTC
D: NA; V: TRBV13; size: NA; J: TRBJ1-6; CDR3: CASSHYLESVDSPLHF; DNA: TGTGCCAGCAGCCACTACCTGGAGTCTGTTGATTCACCCCTCCACTTT
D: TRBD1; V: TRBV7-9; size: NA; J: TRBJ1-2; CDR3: CASSSRGGLTNYGYTF; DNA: TGTGCCAGCAGTTCAAGAGGGGGCCTAACTAACTATGGCTACACCTTC
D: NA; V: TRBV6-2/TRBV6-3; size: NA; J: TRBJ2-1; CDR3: CASSRQTLNYNEQFF; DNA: TGTGCCAGCAGTCGCCAGACCCTGAATTACAATGAGCAGTTCTTC
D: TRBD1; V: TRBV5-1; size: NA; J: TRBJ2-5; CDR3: CASSKGTDQETQYF; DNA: TGCGCCAGCAGCAAAGGGACAGACCAAGAGACCCAGTACTTC
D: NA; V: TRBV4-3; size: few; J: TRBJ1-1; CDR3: CASSQGVDTEAFF; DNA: TGCGCCAGCAGCCAAGGTGTGGACACTGAAGCTTTCTTT
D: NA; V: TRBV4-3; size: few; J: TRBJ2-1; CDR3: CASSRYRTDYNEQFF; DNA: TGCGCCAGCAGCCGGTATAGGACAGACTACAATGAGCAGTTCTTC
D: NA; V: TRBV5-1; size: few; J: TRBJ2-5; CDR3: CASSAGQGQQYF; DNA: TGCGCCAGCAGCGCAGGACAAGGCCAGCAGTACTTC
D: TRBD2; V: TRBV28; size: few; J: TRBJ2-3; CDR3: CASSLRGLAGGADTQYF; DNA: TGTGCCAGCAGTTTACGCGGACTAGCGGGGGGGGCAGATACGCAGTATTTT
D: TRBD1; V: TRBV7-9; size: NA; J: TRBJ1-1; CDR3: CASSLTGEAEAFF; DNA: TGTGCCAGCAGCTTAACAGGGGAGGCTGAAGCTTTCTTT
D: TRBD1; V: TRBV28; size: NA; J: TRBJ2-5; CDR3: CASSLPTGAIETQYF; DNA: TGTGCCAGCAGTTTACCGACAGGGGCTATCGAGACCCAGTACTTC
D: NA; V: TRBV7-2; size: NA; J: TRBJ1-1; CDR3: CASHRVGGTEAFF; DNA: TGTGCCAGCCACAGGGTCGGGGGCACTGAAGCTTTCTTT